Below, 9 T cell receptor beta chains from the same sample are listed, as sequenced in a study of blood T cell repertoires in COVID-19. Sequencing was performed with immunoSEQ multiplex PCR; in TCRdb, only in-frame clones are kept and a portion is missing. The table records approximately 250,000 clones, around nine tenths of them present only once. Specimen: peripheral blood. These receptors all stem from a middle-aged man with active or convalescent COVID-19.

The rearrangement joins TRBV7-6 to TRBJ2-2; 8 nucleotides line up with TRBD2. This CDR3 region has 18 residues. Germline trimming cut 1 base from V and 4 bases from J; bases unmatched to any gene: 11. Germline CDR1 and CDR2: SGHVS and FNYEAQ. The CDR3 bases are TGTGCCAGCAGCTTAGGATCGGGGTTAGCGGGGATCACCGGGGAGCTGTTTTTT. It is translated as CASSLGSGLAGITGELFF. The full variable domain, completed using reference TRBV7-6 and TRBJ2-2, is GAGVSQSPRYKVTKRGQDVALRCDPISGHVSLYWYRQALGQGPEFLTYFNYEAQQDKSGLPNDRFSAERPEGSISTLTIQRTEQRDSAMYRCASSLGSGLAGITGELFFGEGSRLTVL.

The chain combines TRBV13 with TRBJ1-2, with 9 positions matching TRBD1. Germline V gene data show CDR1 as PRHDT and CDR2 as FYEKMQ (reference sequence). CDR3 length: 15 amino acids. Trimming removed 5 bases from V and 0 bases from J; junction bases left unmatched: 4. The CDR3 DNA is TGTGCCAGCAGCCCCGGGACAGGGACTAACTATGGCTACACCTTC. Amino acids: CASSPGTGTNYGYTF.

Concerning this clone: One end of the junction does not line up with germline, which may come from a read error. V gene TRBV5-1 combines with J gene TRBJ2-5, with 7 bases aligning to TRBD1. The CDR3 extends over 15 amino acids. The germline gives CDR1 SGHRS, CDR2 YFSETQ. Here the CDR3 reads CASSVTTGTEETQYF. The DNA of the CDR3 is TGCGCTAGCAGCGTGACTACAGGGACAGAAGAGACCCAGTACTTC.

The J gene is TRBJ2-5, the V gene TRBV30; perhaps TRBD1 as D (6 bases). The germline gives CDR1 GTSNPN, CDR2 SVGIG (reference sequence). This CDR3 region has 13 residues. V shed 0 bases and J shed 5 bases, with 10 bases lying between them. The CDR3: CAWSVQGWETQYF. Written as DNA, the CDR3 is TGTGCCTGGAGTGTACAGGGATGGGAGACCCAGTACTTC. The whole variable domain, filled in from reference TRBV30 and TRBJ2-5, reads SQTIHQWPATLVQPVGSPLSLECTVEGTSNPNLYWYRQAAGRGLQLLFYSVGIGQISSEVPQNLSASRPQDRQFILSSKKLLLSDSGFYLCAWSVQGWETQYFGPGTRLLVL.

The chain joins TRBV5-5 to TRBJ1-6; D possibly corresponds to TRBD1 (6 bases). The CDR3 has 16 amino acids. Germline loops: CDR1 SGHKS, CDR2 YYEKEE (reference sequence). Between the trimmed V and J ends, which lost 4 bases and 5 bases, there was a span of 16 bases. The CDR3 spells CASSRNSGTNNSPLHF. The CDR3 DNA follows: TGTGCCAGCAGCCGTAACTCCGGGACAAATAATTCACCCCTCCACTTT.

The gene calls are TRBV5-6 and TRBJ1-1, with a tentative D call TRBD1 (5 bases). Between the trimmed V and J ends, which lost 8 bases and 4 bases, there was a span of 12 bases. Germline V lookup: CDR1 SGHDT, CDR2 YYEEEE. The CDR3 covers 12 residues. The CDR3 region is CASLTGATEAFF. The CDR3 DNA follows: TGTGCCAGTCTTACTGGGGCCACTGAAGCTTTCTTT. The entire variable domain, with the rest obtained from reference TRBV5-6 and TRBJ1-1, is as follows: DAGVTQSPTHLIKTRGQQVTLRCSPKSGHDTVSWYQQALGQGPQFIFQYYEEEERQRGNFPDRFSGHQFPNYSSELNVNALLLGDSALYLCASLTGATEAFFGQGTRLTVV.

The CDR3 nucleotides read TGTGCCAGTTCTCCCTACGGGGGGCCCCCCTACAATGAGCAGTTCTTC. Encoded protein: CASSPYGGPPYNEQFF. The chain employs TRBV19 and TRBJ2-1; maybe TRBD2 (7 bases). V lost 8 bases, J lost 2 bases, and 19 bases lay in between. The CDR3 consists of 16 residues. Germline lookup yields CDR1 LNHDA and CDR2 SQIVND (reference sequence).

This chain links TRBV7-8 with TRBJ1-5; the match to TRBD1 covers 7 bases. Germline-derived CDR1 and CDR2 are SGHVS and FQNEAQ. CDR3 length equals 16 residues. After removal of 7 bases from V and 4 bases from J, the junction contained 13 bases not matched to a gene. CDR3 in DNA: TGTGCCAGCACTCCTTTCTCCACAGGGGCGAATCAGCCCCAGCATTTT. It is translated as CASTPFSTGANQPQHF. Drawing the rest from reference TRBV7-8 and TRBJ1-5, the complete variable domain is GAGVSQSPRYKVAKRGQDVALRCDPISGHVSLFWYQQALGQGPEFLTYFQNEAQLDKSGLPSDRFFAERPEGSVSTLKIQRTQQEDSAVYLCASTPFSTGANQPQHFGDGTRLSIL.

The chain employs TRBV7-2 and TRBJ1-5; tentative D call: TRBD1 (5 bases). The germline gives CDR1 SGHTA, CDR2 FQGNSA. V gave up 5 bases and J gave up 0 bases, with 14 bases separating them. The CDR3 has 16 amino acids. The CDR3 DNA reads TGTGCCAGCAGCCAAGGGGTTCCTAATAGCAATCAGCCCCAGCATTTT. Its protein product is CASSQGVPNSNQPQHF.